This T cell receptor (beta chain) emerged from a study of CD8 T cells in ankylosing spondylitis listed by TCRdb under 2017. For the study in its entirety: The study profiled T cell receptor beta repertoires in healthy donors and ankylosing spondylitis patients to find disease-linked TCR variants. Peripheral blood samples were taken, and synovial fluid was additionally collected from ankylosing spondylitis patients. The whole study cohort included 85 to 120 healthy donors and 25 ankylosing spondylitis patients.

From the cysteine up to the phenylalanine, the CDR3 has a length of 13 residues. Only the CDR3 region is kept as DNA, spanning 39 bases read in frame from base 1. V is clipped by 5 bases and J by 7 bases, and the sequence between their germline boundaries is 16 bases long. Per the germline V gene, SGHRS is the CDR1 and YFSETQ is the CDR2. Results the study describes overall, beyond this receptor: The disease-linked clones had a CD8+ phenotype and were found at relatively low frequencies in peripheral blood. Blood from ankylosing spondylitis patients appeared to be characterized by a TCR beta motif composed of under 10 highly homologous amino acid variants. According to the report, matched synovial fluid samples from ankylosing spondylitis patients were significantly enriched for the disease-linked clones. Some TCR beta motif variants had previously been reported in synovial fluid and blood of reactive arthritis patients, which suggested common disease-initiation mechanisms.

Synovial fluid samples were paired with blood samples taken from the same ankylosing spondylitis patients. In its sample, this clonotype was seen many times. The clone's antigen remains unknown. No base qualities exist here, and no much larger clone lies one base off it. The data were produced on an Illumina HiSeq 2500. Quantitative 5'-RACE with molecular barcodes was used to prepare TCR beta libraries. Per the authors' processing: A new computational method, built on a probabilistic model of VDJ rearrangement, was used to identify disease-linked TCR variants. TCRdb redid the processing of the public reads, applying fastp at Q25 and MiXCR, and retained in-frame beta chains. Merged by CDR3 protein, the rows form single entries marked with the most common genes and DNA. The authors' filters were not applied to this entry. The sample has over 110,000 distinct CDR3 sequences on record, 7% to 10% of them singletons. About 7.1% of the sample belongs to the ten largest clones.

Sequencing was done on a sample of synovial fluid, either unsorted or a sorted T cell fraction (not recorded which). This chain is built from TRBV5-1 and TRBJ2-7, with the D gene uncertain. This sequence was found in a male donor with ankylosing spondylitis. DNA sequence: TGCGCCAGCAGGGCAGAGTTCCTGGGGGAGCAGTACTTC. This yields the protein CASRAEFLGEQYF.